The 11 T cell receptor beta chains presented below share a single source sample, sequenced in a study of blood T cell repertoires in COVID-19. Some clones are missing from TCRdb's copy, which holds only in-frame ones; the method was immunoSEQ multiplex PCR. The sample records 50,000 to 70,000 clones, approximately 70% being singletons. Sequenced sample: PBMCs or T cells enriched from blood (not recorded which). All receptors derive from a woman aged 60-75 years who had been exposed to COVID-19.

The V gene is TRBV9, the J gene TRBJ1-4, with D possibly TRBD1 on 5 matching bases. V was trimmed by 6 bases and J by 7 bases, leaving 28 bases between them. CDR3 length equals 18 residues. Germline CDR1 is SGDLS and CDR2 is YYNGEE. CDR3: CASTRSGSTPSQGEKLFF. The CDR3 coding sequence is TGTGCCAGCACCCGCTCGGGCAGCACGCCTAGTCAGGGTGAAAAACTGTTTTTT.

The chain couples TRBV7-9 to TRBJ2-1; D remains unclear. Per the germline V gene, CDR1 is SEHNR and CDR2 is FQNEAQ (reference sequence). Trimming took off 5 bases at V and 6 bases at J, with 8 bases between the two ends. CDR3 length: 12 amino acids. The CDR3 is CASSRISNEQFF. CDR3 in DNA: TGTGCCAGCAGCCGAATCAGCAATGAGCAGTTCTTC.

The CDR3 protein is CSVGDRKGYTF. CDR3 in DNA: TGCAGCGTCGGGGATCGGAAAGGCTACACCTTC. The chain employs TRBV29-1 and TRBJ1-2, with D uncertain. V was pared by 6 bases and J by 8 bases, with 13 bases between. Germline-derived CDR1 and CDR2 are SQVTM and ANQGSEA. This CDR3 has 11 residues.

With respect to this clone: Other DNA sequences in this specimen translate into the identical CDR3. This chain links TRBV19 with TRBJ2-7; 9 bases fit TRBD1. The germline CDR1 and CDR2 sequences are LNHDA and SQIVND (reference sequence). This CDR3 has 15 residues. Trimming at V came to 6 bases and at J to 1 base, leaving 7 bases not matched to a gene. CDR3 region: CASRRGQGTSYEQYF. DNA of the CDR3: TGTGCCAGTAGGAGGGGACAGGGCACATCCTACGAGCAGTACTTC.

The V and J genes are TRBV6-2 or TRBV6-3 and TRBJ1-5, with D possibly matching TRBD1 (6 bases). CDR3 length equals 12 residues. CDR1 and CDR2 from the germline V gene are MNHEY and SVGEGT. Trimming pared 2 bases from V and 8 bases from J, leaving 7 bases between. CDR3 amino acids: CASSYGGKPQHF. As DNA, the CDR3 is TGTGCCAGCAGTTACGGGGGCAAGCCCCAGCATTTT.

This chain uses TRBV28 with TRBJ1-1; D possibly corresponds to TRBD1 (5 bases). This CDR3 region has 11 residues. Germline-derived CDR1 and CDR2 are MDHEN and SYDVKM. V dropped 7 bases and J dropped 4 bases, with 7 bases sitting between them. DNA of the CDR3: TGTGCCAGCATAAGGGGCACTGAAGCTTTCTTT. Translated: CASIRGTEAFF.

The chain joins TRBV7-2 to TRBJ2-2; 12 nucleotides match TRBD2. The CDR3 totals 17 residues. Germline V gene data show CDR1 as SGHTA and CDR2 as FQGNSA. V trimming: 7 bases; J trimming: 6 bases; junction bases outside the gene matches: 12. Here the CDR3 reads CASTLLSSGGAAGELFF. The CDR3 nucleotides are TGTGCCAGCACCCTCCTCTCTAGCGGGGGGGCCGCCGGGGAGCTGTTTTTT.

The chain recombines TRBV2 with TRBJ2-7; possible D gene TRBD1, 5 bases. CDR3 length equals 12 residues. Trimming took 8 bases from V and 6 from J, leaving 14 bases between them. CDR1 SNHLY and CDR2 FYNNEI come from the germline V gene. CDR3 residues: CASGAGHGEQYF. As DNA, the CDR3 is TGTGCCAGCGGGGCAGGGCACGGCGAGCAGTACTTC.

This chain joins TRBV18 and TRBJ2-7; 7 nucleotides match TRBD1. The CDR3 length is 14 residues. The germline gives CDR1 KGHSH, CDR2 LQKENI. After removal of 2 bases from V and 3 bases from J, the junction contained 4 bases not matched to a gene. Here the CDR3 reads CASSPTGQVYEQYF. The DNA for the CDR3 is TGTGCCAGCTCACCAACCGGACAGGTCTACGAGCAGTACTTC.

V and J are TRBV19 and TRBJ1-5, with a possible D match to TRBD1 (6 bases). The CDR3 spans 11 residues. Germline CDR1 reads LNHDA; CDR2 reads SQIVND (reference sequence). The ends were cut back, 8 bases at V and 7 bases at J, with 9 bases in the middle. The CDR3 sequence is CASSGDQPQHF. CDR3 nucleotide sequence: TGTGCCAGTTCAGGGGACCAGCCCCAGCATTTT.

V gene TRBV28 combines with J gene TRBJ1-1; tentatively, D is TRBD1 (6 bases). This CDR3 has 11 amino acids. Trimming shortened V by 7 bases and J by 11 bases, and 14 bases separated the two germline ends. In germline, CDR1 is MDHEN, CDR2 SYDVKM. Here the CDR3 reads CASIGGVRAFF. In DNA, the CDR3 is TGTGCCAGCATAGGGGGGGTTAGGGCTTTCTTT.